Listed here are 6 T cell receptor beta chains from one sample, sequenced in a study of regulatory T cells in long-lasting Graves disease (dated by TCRdb to the early 2020s). Receptor libraries were prepared by multiplex PCR. The listed sequencing device is Illumina HiSeq 4000. CDR3 regions were amplified by Arm-PCR with iRepertoire HTBI primers to construct TCR beta libraries. The raw public reads went through TCRdb reprocessing: fastp at Q25, MiXCR clone calling, in-frame beta chains kept. Duplicate CDR3 protein sequences are folded into a single record with the most common DNA and genes. The sample contains approximately 350,000 distinct CDR3 sequences, about 17% of them found a single time. Around 20% of the sample is in the top ten clones. The time point tag for this specimen amounts to: newly diagnosed GD, antithyroid drugs for less than 3 months. RNA was extracted from PBMCs in TRIzol for both TCR sequencing and RNA sequencing.

These same data were also listed under a study on T cells in Graves' hyperthyroidism and ophthalmopathy.

The material sequenced was peripheral blood mononuclear cells (PBMCs), taken at new diagnosis, from a patient treated with antithyroid drugs. These receptors were collected from a woman under 30 with Graves disease. Donor details come from another sample of the same person, matched by shared clones.

Only a few counts were recorded for this clonotype. This chain uses TRBV7-6 with TRBJ2-2; TRBD2 agrees at 8 bases. The CDR3 extends over 17 amino acids. The J segment lost 0 bases and the V segment lost 5 bases, leaving 8 bases of the junction unmatched. CDR1 is SGHVS and CDR2 is FNYEAQ in the germline V gene. The CDR3 DNA is TGTGCCAGCAGCCTCAATAGCGGGGCCACGAACACCGGGGAGCTGTTTTTT. It yields the protein CASSLNSGATNTGELFF.

The V and J genes are TRBV2 and TRBJ1-5; 8 nucleotides match TRBD1. Germline CDR1 is SNHLY and CDR2 is FYNNEI. V trimming: 5 bases; J trimming: 11 bases; junction bases outside the gene matches: 17. The CDR3 spans 16 residues. CDR3 sequence reads: CASSLSGTGPQSAQHF. The DNA of the CDR3 is TGTGCCAGCAGTTTGTCCGGGACAGGCCCGCAATCAGCCCAGCATTTT.

This clonotype was detected many times. The V gene is TRBV10-3, the J gene TRBJ1-2; 7 bases agree with TRBD1. V dropped 4 bases and J dropped 4; count of bases not matched to a gene: 3. The CDR3 is 13 amino acids. Germline V CDR1 and CDR2: ENHRY, SYGVKD. The CDR3: CAISGQGPYGYTF. The CDR3 DNA is TGTGCCATCAGTGGACAGGGCCCCTATGGCTACACCTTC.

This clonotype was counted ten times or more. This chain joins TRBV6-1 and TRBJ1-6, with D hard to call. V lost 6 bases to trimming and J lost 8 bases, with 11 bases between them. CDR1 is MNHNS and CDR2 is SASEGT in the germline V gene. The CDR3 length is 13 residues. The CDR3 region has the DNA TGTGCCAGCAGGAACATAGGTGATTCACCCCTCCACTTT. Encoded protein: CASRNIGDSPLHF.

The V call is TRBV5-4, the J call TRBJ1-2, with 8 bases that match TRBD1. Germline V gives CDR1 SGHNT, CDR2 YYREEE (reference sequence). With V trimmed by 5 bases and J by 6 bases, 9 bases remained unmatched. This CDR3 contains 14 residues. The CDR3 region is CASRYDRGVDGYTF. In DNA form, the CDR3 reads TGTGCCAGCAGATACGACAGGGGAGTTGATGGCTACACCTTC.

This clonotype was recorded many times. The chain couples TRBV6-1 to TRBJ2-7; D is perhaps TRBD1 or TRBD2 (6 bases each). Germline CDR1 MNHNS, CDR2 SASEGT. Trimming stripped 11 bases from V and 0 bases from J, with 17 bases between. The length of the CDR3 is 14 residues. CDR3 region: CASARGQVSYEQYF. In DNA, the CDR3 is TGTGCCTCGGCCCGGGGGCAAGTCTCCTACGAGCAGTACTTC.